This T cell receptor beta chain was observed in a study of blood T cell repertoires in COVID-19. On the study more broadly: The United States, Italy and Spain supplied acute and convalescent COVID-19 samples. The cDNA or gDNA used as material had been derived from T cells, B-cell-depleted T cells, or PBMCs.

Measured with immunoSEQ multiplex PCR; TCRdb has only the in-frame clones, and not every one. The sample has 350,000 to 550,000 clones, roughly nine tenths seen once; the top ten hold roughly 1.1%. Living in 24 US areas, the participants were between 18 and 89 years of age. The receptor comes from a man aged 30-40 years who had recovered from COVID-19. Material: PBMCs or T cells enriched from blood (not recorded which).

CDR3 sequence: CASSQLDREGGYTF. DNA for the CDR3: TGTGCCAGCAGCCAACTCGACAGGGAAGGGGGCTACACCTTC. This sequence joins TRBV4-2 and TRBJ1-2, with 7 nucleotides matching TRBD1. J lost 8 bases, V lost 2 bases, and 8 bases had no gene match. Germline values: CDR1 LGHNA, CDR2 YNFKEQ. CDR3 size: 14 residues.